The 7 T cell receptor beta chains below were found in one sample sequenced in a study of OX40 agonist ivuxolimab in advanced cancers. Measured with immunoSEQ multiplex PCR; TCRdb has only the in-frame clones, and not every one. The top ten clones hold around 2% of a sample with about 82,000 clones, about nine tenths of them seen once. Sequenced material: CD4+ or CD8+ T cells sorted from blood, taken in a trial of the OX40 agonist ivuxolimab. The origin of the receptors is an adult with an advanced solid tumor such as melanoma, head and neck, liver or kidney cancer.

In this sample, this clone turned up once. The CDR3 here is CAWSGTSIGTGELFF. CDR3 DNA sequence: TGTGCCTGGAGTGGAACTAGCATCGGCACCGGGGAGCTGTTTTTT. The chain couples TRBV30 to TRBJ2-2; a weak D match, TRBD2 (6 bases). Germline V gene sequence: CDR1 GTSNPN, CDR2 SVGIG (reference sequence). The ends were cut back, 1 base at V and 4 bases at J, with 13 bases in the middle. This CDR3 has 15 amino acids.

This chain joins TRBV11-2 and TRBJ2-2; D not resolved. CDR1 is SGHAT and CDR2 is FQNNGV in the germline V gene. Trimming left V 3 bases short and J 7 bases short, with 15 bases between. The CDR3 has 15 amino acids. CDR3 region: CASSFLGRGGGELFF. The CDR3 DNA sequence: TGTGCCAGCAGCTTCCTCGGGCGCGGTGGCGGGGAGCTGTTTTTT.

The rearrangement joins TRBV10-3 to TRBJ2-1; no definite D call. V gave up 3 bases and J gave up 9 bases, with 6 bases separating them. Per germline, CDR1 ENHRY and CDR2 SYGVKD. The CDR3 is 11 amino acids. CDR3 protein: CAISDSTEQFF. Written as DNA, the CDR3 is TGTGCCATCAGTGACTCCACTGAGCAGTTCTTC.

V is TRBV29-1 and J is TRBJ2-1; tentatively, D is TRBD2 (6 bases). The CDR3 sequence is 13 residues long. The germline V gene encodes CDR1 SQVTM and CDR2 ANQGSEA. V was cut by 7 bases and J by 8 bases, with 18 bases left in between. The CDR3 DNA reads as TGCAGCGGTGGGAGGAATAGGTGGGATGAGCAGTTCTTC. Translation gives CSGGRNRWDEQFF.

This chain joins TRBV7-9 and TRBJ1-1; no clear D. The germline V gene encodes CDR1 SEHNR and CDR2 FQNEAQ (reference sequence). V shed 4 bases and J shed 2 bases, with 11 bases lying between them. The CDR3 covers 14 residues. CDR3 bases: TGTGCCAGCAGCTCACCCCCCGGTAACACTGAAGCTTTCTTT. It codes for CASSSPPGNTEAFF.

CDR3 nucleotides: TGTGCCAGCAGCTTAGCGTACGGGAATGAAAAACTGTTTTTT. Amino acid sequence: CASSLAYGNEKLFF. The rearrangement uses TRBV7-9 and TRBJ1-4; no clear D gene. The length of the CDR3 is 14 residues. In germline, CDR1 is SEHNR, CDR2 FQNEAQ (reference sequence). V lost 0 bases to trimming and J lost 5 bases, with 7 bases between them. Based on the CDR3 plus reference TRBV7-9 and TRBJ1-4, the full variable domain is DTGVSQNPRHKITKRGQNVTFRCDPISEHNRLYWYRQTLGQGPEFLTYFQNEAQLEKSRLLSDRFSAERPKGSFSTLEIQRTEQGDSAMYLCASSLAYGNEKLFFGSGTQLSVL.

The chain carries TRBV11-2 and TRBJ2-3, with 7 nucleotides matching TRBD2. CDR3 length: 15 amino acids. CDR1 and CDR2 from the germline V gene are SGHAT and FQNNGV. The V and J ends lost 5 bases and 2 bases, in that order; junction bases with no gene match: 7. CDR3 sequence (DNA): TGTGCCAGCAGCCCCTGGGGGGGACCCACAGATACGCAGTATTTT. Translated: CASSPWGGPTDTQYF.